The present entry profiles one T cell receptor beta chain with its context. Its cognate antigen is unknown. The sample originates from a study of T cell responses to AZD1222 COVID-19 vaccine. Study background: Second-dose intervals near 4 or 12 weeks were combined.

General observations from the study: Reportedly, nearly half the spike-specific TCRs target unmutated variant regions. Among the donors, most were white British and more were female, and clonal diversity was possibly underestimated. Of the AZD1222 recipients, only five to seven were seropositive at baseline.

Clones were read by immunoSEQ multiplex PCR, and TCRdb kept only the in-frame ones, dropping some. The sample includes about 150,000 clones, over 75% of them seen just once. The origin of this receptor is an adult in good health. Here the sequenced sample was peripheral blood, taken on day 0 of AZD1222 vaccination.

The CDR3 reads CATQSVVSRYNEQFF. In nucleotides, the CDR3 is TGTGCCACTCAATCGGTAGTCTCTCGCTACAATGAGCAGTTCTTC. The chain uses TRBV19 and TRBJ2-1; D is uncertain. Trimming removed 10 bases from V and 3 bases from J, with 19 bases in between. CDR3 size: 15 residues. Germline CDR1 and CDR2: LNHDA and SQIVND (reference sequence).